This is a list of T cell receptor beta chains from one sample in a study of T cell responses to AZD1222 COVID-19 vaccine. The assay was immunoSEQ multiplex PCR, and TCRdb's table has in-frame clones only and misses some. The table shows some 100,000 clones, with more than 80% occurring only once. The starting material was peripheral blood, obtained 28 days after the second AZD1222 dose. Every receptor here comes from an adult who received the AZD1222 COVID-19 vaccine. Each CDR3 is given with its conserved first and last residue. Each record gives: CDR3 protein, CDR3 DNA, CDR3 length, clone size, V gene, J gene, D gene. D genes are given only for firm matches. Size is stated for part of the rows, as once, few or many counts, or as a class when the clone is expanded.

CASSPDRGYGYTF	TGTGCCAGCAGCCCGGACAGGGGCTATGGCTACACCTTC	13	once	TRBV3-1/TRBV3-2	TRBJ1-2	TRBD1
CASSLITTTGPDQETQYF	TGTGCCAGCAGCTTAATTACGACTACCGGGCCTGACCAAGAGACCCAGTACTTC	18	NA	TRBV13	TRBJ2-5	NA
CASSHIQGGAPYGYTF	TGTGCCAGCAGCCACATTCAGGGTGGGGCACCTTATGGCTACACCTTC	16	NA	TRBV11-2	TRBJ1-2	NA
CASSAGLAGADTQYF	TGTGCCAGCAGTGCGGGACTAGCGGGAGCGGATACGCAGTATTTT	15	NA	TRBV2	TRBJ2-3	TRBD2
CASSVWTGGDYGYTF	TGTGCCAGTAGTGTTTGGACAGGGGGGGACTATGGCTACACCTTC	15	NA	TRBV19	TRBJ1-2	TRBD1
CASSSLAGGGDTQYF	TGCGCCAGCAGCTCCTTAGCGGGGGGCGGGGATACGCAGTATTTT	15	once	TRBV5-1	TRBJ2-3	TRBD2
CASSSGGVDTEAFF	TGTGCCAGCAGTTCCGGCGGTGTGGACACTGAAGCTTTCTTT	14	NA	TRBV28	TRBJ1-1	NA
CASSGDRGLEQYF	TGTGCCAGCAGCGGGGACAGGGGGCTCGAGCAGTACTTC	13	NA	TRBV7-2	TRBJ2-7	TRBD1
CSVAVNEKLFF	TGCAGCGTCGCAGTGAATGAAAAACTGTTTTTT	11	NA	TRBV29-1	TRBJ1-4	NA
CAWVRDFYGYTF	TGTGCCTGGGTGCGGGACTTCTATGGCTACACCTTC	12	NA	TRBV30	TRBJ1-2	NA
CASSLAGSSNQPQHF	TGCGCCAGCAGCTTGGCGGGGTCCAGCAATCAGCCCCAGCATTTT	15	NA	TRBV5-1	TRBJ1-5	NA
CASSPGVWGQPYEQYF	TGTGCCAGCAGCCCTGGAGTTTGGGGACAGCCTTACGAGCAGTACTTC	16	NA	TRBV28	TRBJ2-7	TRBD1
CAISEPNTEAFF	TGTGCCATCAGTGAGCCTAACACTGAAGCTTTCTTT	12	NA	TRBV10-3	TRBJ1-1	NA
CAWSGLEETQYF	TGTGCCTGGAGTGGGCTGGAGGAGACCCAGTACTTC	12	NA	TRBV30	TRBJ2-5	NA
CASSKVASGYYEQYF	TGTGCCAGCAGTAAGGTGGCTAGCGGATACTACGAGCAGTACTTC	15	NA	TRBV6-5	TRBJ2-7	TRBD2
CASSPGPSSGNTIYF	TGTGCCAGCAGCCCGGGACCGAGCTCTGGAAACACCATATATTTT	15	NA	TRBV9	TRBJ1-3	NA
CASSLATVYNSPLHF	TGTGCCAGCAGCTTAGCGACCGTATACAATTCACCCCTCCACTTT	15	NA	TRBV7-2	TRBJ1-6	NA
CASSYWRGTGELFF	TGTGCCAGCAGTTACTGGAGGGGGACCGGGGAGCTGTTTTTT	14	NA	TRBV6-2/TRBV6-3	TRBJ2-2	NA
CSGNPPGPEAFF	TGCAGCGGAAATCCACCGGGACCTGAAGCTTTCTTT	12	NA	TRBV29-1	TRBJ1-1	NA
CASSERKGTSGKETQYF	TGTGCCAGCAGTGAAAGGAAGGGGACTAGCGGAAAAGAGACCCAGTACTTC	17	NA	TRBV25-1	TRBJ2-5	TRBD2
CASSQEYSGANVLTF	TGTGCCAGCAGCCAAGAGTACTCTGGGGCCAACGTCCTGACTTTC	15	NA	TRBV4-2	TRBJ2-6	NA
CASSLRGSSGNTIYF	TGTGCCAGCAGTCTTAGGGGCTCCTCTGGAAACACCATATATTTT	15	NA	TRBV6-6	TRBJ1-3	NA
CASSFSQTADTIYF	TGTGCCAGCAGCTTCTCTCAAACGGCGGACACCATATATTTT	14	NA	TRBV13	TRBJ1-3	NA
CASSQGRNQPQHF	TGTGCCAGCAGCCAAGGACGCAATCAGCCCCAGCATTTT	13	NA	TRBV3-1/TRBV3-2	TRBJ1-5	NA
CASSYPTKLGTEAFF	TGTGCCAGCAGTTACCCAACTAAGCTAGGGACTGAAGCTTTCTTT	15	NA	TRBV6-5	TRBJ1-1	NA
CASSPNGDRATEAFF	TGTGCCAGCAGCCCCAACGGGGACAGGGCTACTGAAGCTTTCTTT	15	NA	TRBV7-3	TRBJ1-1	TRBD1
CASSQALAGGSNTGELFF	TGTGCCAGCAGCCAAGCTCTAGCGGGGGGGTCGAACACCGGGGAGCTGTTTTTT	18	NA	TRBV4-2	TRBJ2-2	TRBD2
CASSSQGSLGEQFF	TGTGCCAGTAGTTCTCAGGGCTCCCTGGGGGAGCAGTTCTTC	14	NA	TRBV19	TRBJ2-1	NA
CASSRRTGVLAEAFF	TGCGCCAGCAGCCGCCGGACAGGGGTGTTGGCTGAAGCTTTCTTT	15	once	TRBV23-1	TRBJ1-1	TRBD1
CAISERSPGRGNSPLHF	TGTGCCATCAGTGAGCGCTCCCCGGGACGGGGAAATTCACCCCTCCACTTT	17	NA	TRBV10-3	TRBJ1-6	NA
CASSKQGTTYEQYF	TGTGCCAGCAGTAAACAGGGGACCACCTACGAGCAGTACTTC	14	NA	TRBV6-2/TRBV6-3	TRBJ2-7	TRBD1
CASSGRLAGGPGNTGELFF	TGTGCCAGCAGTGGACGACTAGCGGGAGGGCCAGGGAACACCGGGGAGCTGTTTTTT	19	once	TRBV6-2/TRBV6-3	TRBJ2-2	TRBD2
CASRSRGSPNEKLFF	TGTGCCAGCAGAAGTAGAGGCTCGCCGAATGAAAAACTGTTTTTT	15	NA	TRBV5-6	TRBJ1-4	NA
CASSESNGDGYTF	TGCGCCAGCAGTGAGTCAAATGGGGATGGCTACACCTTC	13	NA	TRBV10-2	TRBJ1-2	NA
CSVEASGSADTQYF	TGCAGCGTTGAGGCTAGCGGGAGTGCAGATACGCAGTATTTT	14	few	TRBV29-1	TRBJ2-3	TRBD2
CASSNEGDTQYF	TGTGCCAGCAGTAACGAGGGAGATACGCAGTATTTT	12	once	TRBV9	TRBJ2-3	NA
CASSYIPGQGALLPVYGYTF	TGCGCCAGCAGCTATATACCGGGACAGGGGGCCCTACTACCTGTCTATGGCTACACCTTC	20	NA	TRBV5-1	TRBJ1-2	TRBD1
CASSLVATPGTAYEQYF	TGTGCCAGCAGCTTAGTCGCCACCCCAGGGACAGCCTACGAGCAGTACTTC	17	NA	TRBV11-2	TRBJ2-7	TRBD1
CAISESLANNYGYTF	TGTGCCATCAGTGAGTCGCTTGCGAATAACTATGGCTACACCTTC	15	NA	TRBV10-3	TRBJ1-2	NA
CASSYQGALRDGYTF	TGTGCCAGCAGTTACCAGGGTGCGCTTCGAGACGGCTACACCTTC	15	NA	TRBV6-5	TRBJ1-2	NA
CASSPLTGIYEQYF	TGTGCCAGCAGCCCCTTGACAGGGATATACGAGCAGTACTTC	14	NA	TRBV5-6	TRBJ2-7	TRBD1
CAGKPPRDIILYGYTF	TGTGCCGGTAAACCACCACGGGACATTATCCTTTATGGCTACACCTTC	16	NA	TRBV30	TRBJ1-2	NA
CASSLSPGAHGYTF	TGTGCCAGCAGTTTATCCCCAGGGGCTCATGGCTACACCTTC	14	NA	TRBV27	TRBJ1-2	NA
CASSAGDTQYF	TGTGCCAGCAGCGCTGGGGATACGCAGTATTTT	11	NA	TRBV9	TRBJ2-3	NA
CASSPLRSNTGELFF	TGTGCCAGCAGTCCCCTCCGCTCGAACACCGGGGAGCTGTTTTTT	15	NA	TRBV27	TRBJ2-2	NA
CASSLGLGTYNTGELFF	TGTGCCAGCAGCTTAGGACTAGGGACCTACAACACCGGGGAGCTGTTTTTT	17	NA	TRBV7-2	TRBJ2-2	NA
CASSRGQGAAYGYTF	TGTGCCAGTAGTAGAGGACAGGGGGCGGCCTATGGCTACACCTTC	15	NA	TRBV19	TRBJ1-2	TRBD1
CASSPWGLTKNIQYF	TGTGCCAGCTCACCTTGGGGGCTCACCAAAAACATTCAGTACTTC	15	NA	TRBV18	TRBJ2-4	NA
CASSLALLNTEAFF	TGTGCCAGCAGCTTAGCACTGTTGAACACTGAAGCTTTCTTT	14	NA	TRBV7-9	TRBJ1-1	NA
CASSRDRAPFGRNTEAFF	TGTGCCAGCAGCCGGGACAGGGCCCCCTTCGGGAGGAACACTGAAGCTTTCTTT	18	NA	TRBV7-9	TRBJ1-1	TRBD1
CATPIGGDNSPLHF	TGTGCCACCCCAATTGGAGGTGATAATTCACCCCTCCACTTT	14	NA	TRBV7-9	TRBJ1-6	NA
CSVEVGTRYGYTF	TGCAGCGTTGAAGTGGGGACGCGGTATGGCTACACCTTC	13	few	TRBV29-1	TRBJ1-2	NA
CAISAGTGTNTEAFF	TGTGCCATCAGTGCCGGGACAGGGACGAACACTGAAGCTTTCTTT	15	NA	TRBV10-3	TRBJ1-1	TRBD1